This is a list of T cell receptor beta chains from one sample in a study of T cell responses to AZD1222 COVID-19 vaccine. TCRdb's table, derived via immunoSEQ multiplex PCR, lists solely in-frame clones and lacks some. Of 150,000 or so clones listed, 91% are singletons. The sample in question was peripheral blood, obtained 28 days after the second AZD1222 dose. Receptors were obtained from an adult who received the AZD1222 COVID-19 vaccine. The CDR3 runs from the conserved cysteine through the conserved F or W. The order of the fields is D gene, J gene, clone size, V gene, CDR3 DNA, CDR3 protein. D genes are given only for firm matches. Part of the rows lack a size; the others show once, few, many or a class for expanded clones.

D: TRBD1; J: TRBJ1-1; size: -; V: TRBV4-2; DNA: TGTGCCAGCAGCCCCAATGAGGGGGCCGCTGAAGCTTTCTTT; CDR3: CASSPNEGAAEAFF
D: -; J: TRBJ1-1; size: -; V: TRBV5-1; DNA: TGCGCCAGCAGCGGAGGGACAAACACTGAAGCTTTCTTT; CDR3: CASSGGTNTEAFF
D: -; J: TRBJ2-5; size: -; V: TRBV30; DNA: TGTGCCTGGAGTGGGGCCAAGACTCAAGAGACCCGGTACTTC; CDR3: CAWSGAKTQETRYF
D: -; J: TRBJ2-7; size: -; V: TRBV27; DNA: TGTGCCAGCAGTTTTTTAGGACTCGAGGGTGGCTCCTACGAGCAGTACTTC; CDR3: CASSFLGLEGGSYEQYF
D: -; J: TRBJ2-5; size: -; V: TRBV21-1; DNA: TGTGCCAGCAGTCATGCCGGGACTAGCGGGGGATGCCTCCGGGAGACCCAGTACTTC; CDR3: CASSHAGTSGGCLRETQYF
D: -; J: TRBJ1-1; size: few; V: TRBV30; DNA: TGTGCCTGGAGTGTACTTGAGGACAACACTGAAGCTTTCTTT; CDR3: CAWSVLEDNTEAFF
D: -; J: TRBJ1-6; size: -; V: TRBV5-1; DNA: TGCGCCAGCAGCTTGGCTTTACAGGGCTATAATTCACCCCTCCACTTT; CDR3: CASSLALQGYNSPLHF
D: -; J: TRBJ1-1; size: -; V: TRBV6-5; DNA: TGTGCCAGCAGTTACCGAGAGGGGTCGGCTTTCTTT; CDR3: CASSYREGSAFF
D: TRBD1; J: TRBJ1-3; size: -; V: TRBV30; DNA: TGTGCCGAGAGGACAGGGAGAGACACCATATATTTT; CDR3: CAERTGRDTIYF
D: -; J: TRBJ1-3; size: -; V: TRBV27; DNA: TGTGCCAGCAGTCCTTCCTCTCGCCACTCTGGAAACACCATATATTTT; CDR3: CASSPSSRHSGNTIYF